This T cell receptor beta chain was sequenced during a study of Graves' ophthalmopathy and Graves' hyperthyroidism. This clonotype was counted many times. The target antigen is unknown. Study results and caveats: Between ophthalmopathy and stable hyperthyroidism, a 13-signature model drew a separation with nearly 90% sensitivity and about 81% specificity. Blood samples also showed most expanded thyroid clonotypes exceeding 0.001 frequency.

Trimming took off 8 bases at V and 3 bases at J, with 11 bases between the two ends. This CDR3 is 12 amino acids long. Germline V CDR1 and CDR2: SGHVS, FQNEAQ. The sequenced template was RNA, covering the TCR beta CDR3 region. HTBI-primed RT-PCR formed the first round, and a multiplex PCR formed the second. Each CDR3 protein gets one entry after TCRdb re-called the multiplex PCR reads with MiXCR. Among 740,000 or so distinct CDR3 sequences listed, roughly two fifths were seen once. The V and J genes are TRBV7-8 and TRBJ2-7; the D is unclear. The clonotype comes from an adult man with Graves' ophthalmopathy. The sequencing input was peripheral blood. In DNA form, the CDR3 reads TGTGCCAGCGGCGGACGGAACTACGAGCAGTACTTC. Translating it yields CASGGRNYEQYF.